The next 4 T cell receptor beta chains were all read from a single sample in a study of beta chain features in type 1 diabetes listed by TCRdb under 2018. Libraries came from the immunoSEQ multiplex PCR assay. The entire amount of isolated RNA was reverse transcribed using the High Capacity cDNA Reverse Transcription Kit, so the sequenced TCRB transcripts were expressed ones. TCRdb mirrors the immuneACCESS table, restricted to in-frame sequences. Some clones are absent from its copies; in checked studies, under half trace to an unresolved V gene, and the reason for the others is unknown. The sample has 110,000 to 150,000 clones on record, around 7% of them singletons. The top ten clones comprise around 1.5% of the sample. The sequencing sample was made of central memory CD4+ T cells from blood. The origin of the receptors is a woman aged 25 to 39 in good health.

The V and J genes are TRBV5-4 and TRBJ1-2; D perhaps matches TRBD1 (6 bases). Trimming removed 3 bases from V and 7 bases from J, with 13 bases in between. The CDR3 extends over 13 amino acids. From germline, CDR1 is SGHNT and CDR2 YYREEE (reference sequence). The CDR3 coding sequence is TGTGCCAGCAGCTCAACAGGGTCCGGTGGCTACACCTTC. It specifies CASSSTGSGGYTF.

CDR3 protein: CASSQVGTGEQYF. CDR3 bases: TGTGCCAGCAGCCAAGTCGGGACAGGCGAGCAGTACTTC. The V gene is TRBV14, the J gene TRBJ2-7, with 8 bases fitting TRBD1. The CDR3 contains 13 residues. Germline CDR1 reads SGHDN; CDR2 reads FVKESK. V was pared by 1 base and J by 6 bases, with 2 bases of the junction left unmatched.

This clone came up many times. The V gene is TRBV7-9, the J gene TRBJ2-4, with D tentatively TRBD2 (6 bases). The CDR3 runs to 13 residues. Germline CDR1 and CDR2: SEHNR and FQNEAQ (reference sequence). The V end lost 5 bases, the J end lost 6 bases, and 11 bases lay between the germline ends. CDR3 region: CASSLGTGNIQYF. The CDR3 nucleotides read TGTGCCAGCAGCCTCGGGACTGGAAACATTCAGTACTTC.

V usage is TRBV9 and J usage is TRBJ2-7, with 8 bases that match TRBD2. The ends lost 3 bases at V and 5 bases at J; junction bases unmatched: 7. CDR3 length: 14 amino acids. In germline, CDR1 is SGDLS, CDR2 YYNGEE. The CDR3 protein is CASSGGLGGNEQYF. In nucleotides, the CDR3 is TGTGCCAGCAGCGGGGGACTAGGCGGAAACGAGCAGTACTTC.